The sequence of this T cell receptor (beta chain) was determined in a study of blood T cell repertoires in COVID-19. The wider study: The study drew acute and convalescent COVID-19 samples from the United States, Italy and Spain.

Seattle researchers signed up patients amid active infection and tracked them longitudinally. In the original processing: Quantification of nucleated cells was approximated via reference gene primer amplification. Sequencing was performed with immunoSEQ multiplex PCR; in TCRdb, only in-frame clones are kept and a portion is missing. V and J calls plus clone size are reproduced from that table; the DNA served to infer D and trimming. The table records tens of thousands of clones, roughly 90% of them present only once. The junction had 11 bases not matched to a gene; V was cut back by 9 bases and J by 1 base. The CDR3 loop spans 16 amino acids. The germline CDR1 and CDR2 sequences are SNHLY and FYNNEI.

This chain connects TRBV2 to TRBJ2-2, with TRBD1 matching over 7 bases. This clonotype was obtained from a man aged 55-75 years with COVID-19, enrolled during active disease. Sequenced input: peripheral blood. CDR3 sequence: CASTWDSGLNTGELFF. The CDR3 bases are TGTGCCAGTACTTGGGACAGTGGGTTGAACACCGGGGAGCTGTTTTTT.